This TCR beta chain was profiled in a study of cytomegalovirus exposure and HLA in healthy donors. Study-level points and caveats: When a later analysis was performed, an Asian-associated ancestry cluster reportedly had fewer N-insertions than the roughly 640-donor mean. In a later analysis, TCR beta V- and J-gene trimming was associated with a missense DCLRE1C variant. Researchers catalogued approximately 160 TCR beta chains as cytomegalovirus-associated.

Regarding this clone: No antigen is known for it.

Trimming took 2 bases from V and 2 from J, leaving 13 bases between them. The CDR3 extends over 15 amino acids. CDR1 and CDR2 (germline): SGHRS, YFSETQ. Researchers ran the PCR with 60 Vbeta and 13 Jbeta primers. Original methodology: Approximately 73 million unique TCR beta chains, roughly 11 million shared, were counted in a later analysis. Libraries were prepared by immunoSEQ multiplex PCR; TCRdb keeps only in-frame clonotypes and omits some of them. V and J calls and clone size are given by that table; D and trimming were obtained from the DNA. The table has 150,000 to 200,000 clones, approximately 78% seen once.

The clonotype comes from a girl aged 2-10 years in good health and CMV-seropositive. This chain connects TRBV5-1 to TRBJ1-2; tentative D call: TRBD1 (6 bases). The source material was PBMCs. CDR3 sequence (DNA): TGCGCCAGCAGCTTCGGAACAGGGAGAAACTATGGCTACACCTTC. It is translated as CASSFGTGRNYGYTF.